This passage covers 17 T cell receptor beta chains from one sample sequenced in a study of Graves' ophthalmopathy and Graves' hyperthyroidism. Investigators amplified TCR beta CDR3 regions from RNA transcripts. Second-round multiplex PCR came after a first-round RT-PCR that employed HTBI primers. Via MiXCR, TCRdb re-called the multiplex PCR reads, giving one row per CDR3 protein. The sample lists roughly 500,000 distinct CDR3 sequences; roughly 14% were seen once. The sample taken for sequencing was blood. All receptors derive from a woman aged 25 to 39 with Graves' ophthalmopathy.

This clonotype was picked up many times. This chain uses TRBV12-5 with TRBJ2-7, with a weak D call TRBD2 (5 bases). CDR3 length: 12 amino acids. The germline CDR1 and CDR2 sequences are LGHNT and FRNRAP. The V and J ends lost 1 base and 7 bases respectively, with 8 bases between them. CDR3 loop: CASGLGPGEQYF. The CDR3 nucleotides read TGTGCTAGTGGTTTGGGACCGGGGGAGCAGTACTTC.

The sample holds many counts of this clonotype. V and J are TRBV2 and TRBJ2-7; 7 bases line up with TRBD1. V lost 6 bases, J lost 3 bases, and 5 bases stayed unmatched. This CDR3 contains 13 residues. CDR1 is SNHLY and CDR2 is FYNNEI in the germline V gene. CDR3: CASRGDSNYEQYF. CDR3 nucleotide sequence: TGTGCCAGCAGGGGGGACAGCAACTACGAGCAGTACTTC.

This clonotype has at least ten counts. The chain's CDR3 is CASGLRGYSNQPQHF. The CDR3 nucleotides are TGTGCCAGCGGCCTCAGGGGTTATAGCAATCAGCCCCAGCATTTT. The chain is built from TRBV28 and TRBJ1-5; a possible D gene is TRBD1 (6 bases). CDR3 length equals 15 residues. V shed 8 bases and J shed 0 bases, with 14 bases lying between them. Germline V gene sequence: CDR1 MDHEN, CDR2 SYDVKM. The variable domain in full, with the rest retrieved from reference TRBV28 and TRBJ1-5, is DVKVTQSSRYLVKRTGEKVFLECVQDMDHENMFWYRQDPGLGLRLIYFSYDVKMKEKGDIPEGYSVSREKKERFSLILESASTNQTSMYLCASGLRGYSNQPQHFGDGTRLSIL.

To note about this clonotype: The germline gene is not matched at one end of the junction; a read error may be the cause. The chain couples TRBV11-2 to TRBJ2-7; 11 positions agree with TRBD1. The germline V gene encodes CDR1 SGHAT and CDR2 FQNNGV. The CDR3 sequence is 16 residues long. CDR3 DNA: TGTGCCAGCGGACCCGGACAGGGGGCAAGAGGGTACGAGCGGTACTTC. The encoded protein is CASGPGQGARGYERYF.

This sequence joins TRBV11-2 and TRBJ2-7; 11 nucleotides align to TRBD2. CDR3 size: 16 residues. Germline-derived CDR1 and CDR2 are SGHAT and FQNNGV. J lost 0 bases, V lost 0 bases, and 1 base had no gene match. CDR3 sequence (DNA): TGTGCCAGCAGCTTAGATAGCGGGAGGGCCTCCTACGAGCAGTACTTC. Its translation: CASSLDSGRASYEQYF.

This clonotype was seen at least ten times. This chain joins TRBV6-5 and TRBJ1-5; D ambiguous. Germline lookup yields CDR1 MNHEY and CDR2 SVGAGI. The CDR3 runs to 15 residues. Trimming stripped 3 bases from V and 4 bases from J, with 13 bases between. The CDR3 bases are TGTGCCAGCAGTTATACACCCTTAGCAAATCAGCCCCAGCATTTT. It codes for CASSYTPLANQPQHF.

This clonotype showed up many times. V is TRBV7-3 and J is TRBJ2-7, with D possibly called TRBD1 or TRBD2 (5 bases each). Trimming pared 8 bases from V and 3 bases from J, leaving 20 bases between. This CDR3 contains 15 residues. The germline V gene has CDR1 SGHTA and CDR2 FQGTGA. The CDR3 DNA reads as TGTGCCAGCGCCGCGAGGGTTGGGGCTGGCTACGAGCAGTACTTC. This translates into CASAARVGAGYEQYF. Full variable domain (rest looked up from reference TRBV7-3 and TRBJ2-7): GAGVSQTPSNKVTEKGKYVELRCDPISGHTALYWYRQSLGQGPEFLIYFQGTGAADDSGLPNDRFFAVRPEGSVSTLKIQRTERGDSAVYLCASAARVGAGYEQYFGPGTRLTVT.

V usage is TRBV18 and J usage is TRBJ2-7, with D maybe TRBD1 (6 bases). Deletions cut 4 bases from V and 6 bases from J, with 16 bases between. The CDR3 runs 14 residues. Germline loops: CDR1 KGHSH, CDR2 LQKENI. For the CDR3, the DNA is TGTGCCAGCTCACAGCAGGGGAACGGGCTCGAGCAGTACTTC. Translated, it gives CASSQQGNGLEQYF.

This clonotype has at least ten counts. The rearrangement links TRBV30 to TRBJ1-1; 8 bases line up with TRBD1. Trimming took 3 bases from V and 12 from J; bases not matched to a gene: 15. Germline V gives CDR1 GTSNPN, CDR2 SVGIG (reference sequence). This CDR3 is built from 14 residues. Here the CDR3 DNA reads TGTGCCTGGAGACCTGATGGCCAGGGGGCTCAGTCTTTCTTT. It codes for CAWRPDGQGAQSFF.

This clonotype was recorded at least ten times. V usage is TRBV24-1 and J usage is TRBJ2-5; D is uncertain. CDR3 length: 14 amino acids. Germline CDR1 is KGHDR and CDR2 is SFDVKD. V gave up 4 bases and J gave up 5 bases, with 13 bases separating them. CDR3 protein: CATSDPTNLETQYF. DNA of the CDR3: TGTGCCACCAGTGACCCCACTAACTTGGAGACCCAGTACTTC.

This clonotype occurred once. This chain joins TRBV12-3 or TRBV12-4 and TRBJ2-7, with TRBD2 matching 10 bases. The J segment lost 6 bases and the V segment lost 4 bases, leaving 3 bases of the junction unmatched. CDR3 length: 13 residues. The CDR3 nucleotides are TGTGCCAGCAGTTCGCTAGCGGGGGCCGAGCAGTACTTC. Translating it yields CASSSLAGAEQYF.

The chain is built from TRBV6-1 and TRBJ2-5; TRBD2 aligns across 8 bases. The CDR3 extends over 15 amino acids. J lost 4 bases, V lost 5 bases, and 9 bases had no gene match. The germline gives CDR1 MNHNS, CDR2 SASEGT. The CDR3 DNA reads as TGTGCCAGCAGTCCTGTCGGGGGGGCGCGAGAGACCCAGTACTTC. It is translated as CASSPVGGARETQYF.

This clonotype was observed at least ten times. The chain couples TRBV28 to TRBJ2-7; no reliable D call. The CDR3 is 11 amino acids. Germline values: CDR1 MDHEN, CDR2 SYDVKM. Trimming pared 7 bases from V and 4 bases from J, leaving 8 bases between. CDR3 loop: CASNGRYEQYF. The CDR3 bases are TGTGCCAGCAACGGAAGGTACGAGCAGTACTTC.

This clonotype was observed at least ten times. This rearrangement joins TRBV25-1 to TRBJ1-2; possible D gene TRBD1, 5 bases. The CDR3 has 14 amino acids. Germline-derived CDR1 and CDR2 are MGHDK and SYGVNS. V was cut by 7 bases and J by 6 bases, with 18 bases left in between. CDR3 bases: TGTGCCAGCACCCCAGAATCGAGGGGACATGGCTACACCTTC. Encoded protein: CASTPESRGHGYTF.

This clonotype was detected ten times or more. The chain links TRBV28 to TRBJ1-1; possibly TRBD1 for D (6 bases). CDR3 length equals 15 residues. Trimming took off 6 bases at V and 1 base at J, with 15 bases between the two ends. Germline CDR1 is MDHEN and CDR2 is SYDVKM. CDR3: CASSLPTGWNTEAFF. CDR3 in DNA: TGTGCCAGCAGCCTCCCGACAGGATGGAACACTGAAGCTTTCTTT. The full variable domain, completed using reference TRBV28 and TRBJ1-1, is DVKVTQSSRYLVKRTGEKVFLECVQDMDHENMFWYRQDPGLGLRLIYFSYDVKMKEKGDIPEGYSVSREKKERFSLILESASTNQTSMYLCASSLPTGWNTEAFFGQGTRLTVV.

This clonotype was counted ten times or more. The chain employs TRBV30 and TRBJ2-7; D may correspond to TRBD1 or TRBD2 (5 bases each). With 4 bases removed from V and 0 bases from J, the gap between germline ends came to 10 bases. The CDR3 sequence is 13 residues long. The germline V gene encodes CDR1 GTSNPN and CDR2 SVGIG (reference sequence). The chain's CDR3 is CAWMGESSYEQYF. The CDR3 bases are TGTGCCTGGATGGGGGAGAGCTCCTACGAGCAGTACTTC.

This clonotype appeared many times. The chain couples TRBV29-1 to TRBJ2-7; no firm D call. Germline V gene sequence: CDR1 SQVTM, CDR2 ANQGSEA. The V end was cut by 0 bases, the J end by 3 bases, with 9 bases between. The CDR3 loop spans 13 amino acids. The CDR3 region is CSVEETENYEQYF. In DNA, the CDR3 is TGCAGCGTTGAAGAAACGGAGAACTACGAGCAGTACTTC.